This T cell receptor (beta chain) came from a study of regulatory T cells in long-lasting Graves disease. In building TCR beta libraries, iRepertoire HTBI primers were used together with Arm-PCR of CDR3 regions. TCRdb used MiXCR to reprocess the multiplex PCR reads, holding one entry per CDR3 protein. The repertoire holds about 200,000 distinct CDR3 sequences, with 15% to 20% as singletons. Germline V lookup: CDR1 SGHDT, CDR2 YYEEEE. The CDR3 has 12 residues. V was shortened by 4 bases and J by 5 bases, with 9 bases between the two germline ends. The time point here: newly diagnosed GD, antithyroid drugs for less than 3 months. With RNA extracted from PBMCs as input, the TCR library was made.

The genes are TRBV5-6 and TRBJ1-1, with D unclear. The sequencing used peripheral blood mononuclear cells (PBMCs), collected at new diagnosis, from a patient treated with antithyroid drugs. The receptor's source is a female donor with Graves disease. Here the CDR3 DNA reads TGTGCCAGCAGCGCCGCGGGGACTGAAGCTTTCTTT. It codes for CASSAAGTEAFF.